This T cell receptor beta chain is drawn from a study of T-cell memory formation after mild COVID-19. Findings of the study overall: Clones that contracted from day 15 to 85 were balanced CD4/CD8, while later expanders leaned CD4+.

The CDR3 is made up of 16 amino acids. The V end lost 1 base, the J end lost 1 base, and 14 bases lay between the germline ends. Germline loops: CDR1 SGHTA, CDR2 FQGTGA. TCRdb re-analysed the 5' RACE reads in MiXCR, keeping a single row per CDR3 protein. Of about 350,000 distinct CDR3 sequences listed, roughly 13% were seen once; the top ten hold 22%. A note on this clonotype: The antigen is unknown.

The J gene is TRBJ2-7, the V gene TRBV7-3; D not certain. The sequencing sample was made of PBMCs or a T cell subset sorted from them (not recorded which). This TCR derives from a young man who had mild COVID-19 (a few samples of this study predate the infection). Cell type and time point are not known. This chain's CDR3 is CASSLNKGKRSYEQYF. In DNA, the CDR3 is TGTGCCAGCAGCTTAAACAAAGGAAAGCGTTCCTACGAGCAGTACTTC.